A selection of T cell receptor beta chains follows, all from one sample in a study of early T cells in non-severe SARS-CoV-2 infection. MiXCR, applied by TCRdb to the 5' RACE reads, yields one record per CDR3 protein. The sample has around 77,000 distinct CDR3 sequences, around 10% seen once; the top ten hold under 10%. The sequenced sample was whole blood, obtained at baseline. These TCRs come from an adult who was a healthcare worker with PCR-confirmed SARS-CoV-2 infection or an uninfected control (not recorded which). The CDR3 runs from the conserved cysteine through the conserved F or W. D genes are given only for firm matches.

>TRBV12-3/TRBV12-4|-
CASSPGDPRTDTQYF
>TRBV6-2/TRBV6-3|-
CASSSPSTDTQYF
>TRBV19|TRBD1
CASSILPTGSSNYGYTF
>TRBV28|-
CASSSPRAIEAFF
>TRBV3-1|TRBD2
CASSQDTPGLAGGDTQYF
>TRBV18|-
CASSDEGDTQYF
>TRBV12-3/TRBV12-4|TRBD2
CASSILAGASYEQYF
>TRBV11-2|-
CASSLAGTFNEQFF
>TRBV15|-
CATSRSGEQYF
>TRBV18|-
CASSPNTYQGTEAFF
>TRBV6-5|-
CASSYSTGTVEKLFF
>TRBV7-8|-
CASSLGVASPARGYTF
>TRBV5-1|-
CASSPGGTDTDTQYF
>TRBV7-9|-
CASSSQRTEAFF
>TRBV12-3/TRBV12-4|TRBD1
CASGGTGGQETQYF
>TRBV18|TRBD2
CASSPSLAGAETQYF
>TRBV10-3|-
CAITQGGGGQPQHF
>TRBV24-1|-
CATSESGNTEAFF
>TRBV12-3/TRBV12-4|TRBD1
CASRGDRDGGELFF
>TRBV3-1|-
CASSRDYEQYF
>TRBV12-3/TRBV12-4|-
CASSPYGLDTQYF
>TRBV6-5|-
CASSWGRKAFF
>TRBV3-1|-
CASSQSRVSYGYTF